The 14 T cell receptor beta chains given below trace back to one sample, sequenced in a study of T cell responses to AZD1222 COVID-19 vaccine. Sequencing used immunoSEQ multiplex PCR; TCRdb keeps in-frame clones, though not all of them. The sample has roughly 80,000 clones; roughly 90% are singletons. The specimen was peripheral blood, collected on day 0 of AZD1222 vaccination. These receptors were obtained from an adult in good health.

The rearrangement joins TRBV9 to TRBJ1-1; 8 bases fit TRBD1. The ends lost 3 bases at V and 3 bases at J; junction bases unmatched: 1. Per the germline V gene, CDR1 is SGDLS and CDR2 is YYNGEE. The CDR3 is 13 residues long. The DNA of the CDR3 is TGTGCCAGCAGCGGACAGGGGTACACTGAAGCTTTCTTT. This encodes CASSGQGYTEAFF.

The chain links TRBV7-9 to TRBJ1-5, with D perhaps TRBD1 (5 bases). The CDR3 runs to 15 residues. The V gene lost 0 bases and the J gene lost 3 bases, with 9 bases spanning the gap. Germline CDR1 SEHNR, CDR2 FQNEAQ (reference sequence). CDR3 loop: CASSLAQGPNQPQHF. The CDR3 nucleotides read TGTGCCAGCAGCTTAGCTCAGGGTCCCAATCAGCCCCAGCATTTT.

The chain couples TRBV2 to TRBJ2-4, with D tentatively TRBD2 (5 bases). The CDR3 is 11 residues long. Trimming shortened V by 6 bases and J by 9 bases, and 9 bases separated the two germline ends. CDR1 is SNHLY, CDR2 FYNNEI, per germline. The CDR3 DNA sequence: TGTGCCAGCAGCGGGGAGTCCATTCAGTACTTC. It yields the protein CASSGESIQYF.

This clone has only a few counts. The chain joins TRBV3-1 (or the pseudogene TRBV3-2) to TRBJ1-4; 9 bases align to TRBD1. Germline CDR1 and CDR2: LGHDT and YNNKEL (reference sequence). With 5 bases clipped from V and 6 bases from J, the junction kept 7 bases outside the gene matches. The CDR3 is 15 residues long. CDR3 sequence (DNA): TGTGCCAGCAGCTGGGGTACAGGGGGCGATGAAAAACTGTTTTTT. This sequence encodes CASSWGTGGDEKLFF.

The chain is built from TRBV5-8 and TRBJ1-2; D might be TRBD1 (5 bases). This CDR3 region has 13 residues. Per germline, CDR1 SGHTS and CDR2 YDEGEE. Between the trimmed V and J ends, which lost 0 bases and 7 bases, there was a span of 10 bases. CDR3 nucleotide sequence: TGTGCCAGCAGCTTGGATGTCGGGGGTGGCTACACCTTC. This gives the protein CASSLDVGGGYTF.

This clone was picked up one time. The chain employs TRBV5-1 and TRBJ2-5; a weak D match, TRBD2 (6 bases). V was clipped by 1 base and J by 4 bases, with 20 bases between them. Germline V gene sequence: CDR1 SGHRS, CDR2 YFSETQ. The CDR3 covers 17 residues. CDR3 residues: CASSLTGSNGVGETQYF. Written as DNA, the CDR3 is TGCGCCAGCAGCTTGACCGGGAGTAACGGGGTAGGAGAGACCCAGTACTTC.

This clone was found a few times. The V call is TRBV6-5, the J call TRBJ2-7, with D hard to call. The CDR3 totals 13 residues. The V gene's germline CDR1 is MNHEY and CDR2 SVGAGI. The V end was cut by 7 bases, the J end by 3 bases, with 13 bases between. The DNA for the CDR3 is TGTGCCAGCACCGCCCCAGGAAGCTACGAGCAGTACTTC. It translates to CASTAPGSYEQYF.

The rearrangement uses TRBV5-1 and TRBJ2-2; 9 bases are shared with TRBD1. Germline V gene sequence: CDR1 SGHRS, CDR2 YFSETQ. V trimming: 3 bases; J trimming: 6 bases; junction bases outside the gene matches: 6. The CDR3 length is 15 residues. The CDR3 DNA is TGCGCCAGCAGCTCCGAACAGGGGGCCTCCGGGGAGCTGTTTTTT. This sequence encodes CASSSEQGASGELFF.

V gene TRBV25-1 combines with J gene TRBJ1-4, with D perhaps TRBD1 (5 bases). V lost 6 bases to trimming and J lost 8 bases, with 22 bases between them. The CDR3 sequence is 16 residues long. Germline CDR1 MGHDK, CDR2 SYGVNS. Here the CDR3 reads CASREGGEVQSEKLFF. Here the CDR3 DNA reads TGTGCCAGCAGGGAGGGAGGGGAGGTTCAGAGCGAAAAACTGTTTTTT.

V is TRBV7-3 and J is TRBJ1-1, with D perhaps matching TRBD1 (5 bases). Per germline, CDR1 SGHTA and CDR2 FQGTGA. V lost 6 bases to trimming and J lost 4 bases, with 15 bases between them. The CDR3 is 14 amino acids. Written as DNA, the CDR3 is TGTGCCAGCAGTTCAGGGAATGTGGGCACTGAAGCTTTCTTT. This codes for CASSSGNVGTEAFF.

The V and J genes are TRBV9 and TRBJ1-6, with D perhaps matching TRBD1 (5 bases). The CDR3 is 16 residues long. Germline lookup yields CDR1 SGDLS and CDR2 YYNGEE. Trimming took 0 bases from V and 5 from J, leaving 12 bases between them. The CDR3, as DNA: TGTGCCAGCAGCGTAGATGGGCAGGGCCATAATTCACCCCTCCACTTT. Protein: CASSVDGQGHNSPLHF.

This clone has only one observation. V gene TRBV7-3 combines with J gene TRBJ2-5; tentative D call: TRBD1 (6 bases). V lost 3 bases and J lost 4, with 9 bases in between. The CDR3 runs to 13 residues. Germline-derived CDR1 and CDR2 are SGHTA and FQGTGA. The CDR3 spells CASSFEQGETQYF. The CDR3 DNA sequence: TGTGCCAGCAGCTTTGAACAGGGAGAGACCCAGTACTTC.

The chain uses TRBV7-3 and TRBJ2-7; 9 bases are shared with TRBD1. After removal of 5 bases from V and 7 bases from J, the junction contained 9 bases not matched to a gene. Germline V lookup: CDR1 SGHTA, CDR2 FQGTGA. The CDR3 has 14 amino acids. The CDR3 reads CASSRLGTGREQYF. CDR3 nucleotide sequence: TGTGCCAGCAGCCGGCTCGGGACAGGGCGGGAGCAGTACTTC.

This clone was observed a few times. The J gene is TRBJ1-1, the V gene TRBV7-8; D is undetermined. From germline, CDR1 is SGHVS and CDR2 FQNEAQ. The CDR3 consists of 11 residues. V lost 4 bases to trimming and J lost 7 bases, with 7 bases between them. CDR3 residues: CASSSRFEAFF. CDR3 sequence (DNA): TGTGCCAGCAGCTCGCGCTTTGAAGCTTTCTTT.